This T cell receptor beta chain stems from a study of OX40 agonist ivuxolimab in advanced cancers. The germline V gene has CDR1 SGHKS and CDR2 YYEKEE (reference sequence). The CDR3 runs to 13 residues. V lost 2 bases to trimming and J lost 3 bases, with 9 bases between them. Assay: immunoSEQ multiplex PCR; the TCRdb copy retains only in-frame clones and omits some. Seen here are approximately 40,000 clones, about 90% observed once, and the top ten hold 8% to 10%. The sample consisted of CD4+ or CD8+ T cells sorted from blood, taken in a trial of the OX40 agonist ivuxolimab. V usage is TRBV5-5 and J usage is TRBJ2-7; D not certain. The clonotype comes from an adult with an advanced solid tumor such as melanoma, head and neck, liver or kidney cancer. The CDR3 region has the DNA TGTGCCAGCAGCTTATACTTTAACTACGAGCAGTACTTC. Translation gives CASSLYFNYEQYF.